A single sample gave rise to the 20 T cell receptor beta chains below, sequenced in a study of blood T cell repertoires in COVID-19. Some clones are missing from TCRdb's copy, which holds only in-frame ones; the method was immunoSEQ multiplex PCR. The sample comprises 60,000 to 65,000 clones, 84% of which are singletons, and roughly 5.6% rests with the top ten. Sample: peripheral blood. The receptors originated from a woman in her fifties or sixties with acute or convalescent COVID-19.

This clone was counted between two and nine times. The genes are TRBV4-1 and TRBJ2-7; possibly TRBD1 for D (6 bases). Germline V gives CDR1 MGHRA, CDR2 YSYEKL. The CDR3 consists of 16 residues. Trimming removed 0 bases at V and 3 bases at J, with 15 bases between. The CDR3 region is CASSQEETGSFYEQYF. CDR3 sequence (DNA): TGCGCCAGCAGCCAAGAAGAAACAGGGTCATTCTACGAGCAGTACTTC.

The V and J genes are TRBV24-1 and TRBJ2-6; D gene uncertain. The V gene's germline CDR1 is KGHDR and CDR2 SFDVKD. The CDR3 spans 12 residues. V was trimmed by 9 bases and J by 2 bases, leaving 4 bases between them. The CDR3, as DNA: TGTGCCACCTCAGCTGGGGCCAACGTCCTGACTTTC. This gives the protein CATSAGANVLTF.

This clone was seen ten or more times. CDR3 bases: TGTGCCAGCAGCCCTGACAGGCCCCTCTATAACTATGGCTACACCTTC. It translates to CASSPDRPLYNYGYTF. The genes are TRBV3-1 (or the pseudogene TRBV3-2) and TRBJ1-2, with D possibly matching TRBD1 (6 bases). Germline lookup yields CDR1 LGHDT and CDR2 YNNKEL (reference sequence). V lost 4 bases to trimming and J lost 1 base, with 16 bases between them. The CDR3 has 16 residues.

The rearrangement links TRBV9 to TRBJ2-2, with 9 bases lining up with TRBD1. The V gene's germline CDR1 is SGDLS and CDR2 YYNGEE. V lost 4 bases to trimming and J lost 7 bases; unmatched junction nucleotides: 8. CDR3 size: 15 residues. CDR3 sequence: CASSRGQGLGGELFF. In DNA form, the CDR3 reads TGTGCCAGCAGCCGGGGACAGGGCTTGGGCGGGGAGCTGTTTTTT.

This CDR3 reads CASRTSRQGAEKLFF. The CDR3, as DNA: TGTGCCAGTAGGACCAGCAGACAGGGGGCCGAAAAACTGTTTTTT. The rearrangement joins TRBV19 to TRBJ1-4, with TRBD1 identical over 10 bases. With 6 bases clipped from V and 8 bases from J, the junction kept 9 bases outside the gene matches. In germline, CDR1 is LNHDA, CDR2 SQIVND (reference sequence). The CDR3 spans 15 residues.

V and J are TRBV5-1 and TRBJ2-5, with a tentative D call TRBD1 (6 bases). Germline V gene data show CDR1 as SGHRS and CDR2 as YFSETQ. V dropped 0 bases and J dropped 3 bases, with 12 bases sitting between them. This CDR3 contains 15 residues. In DNA, the CDR3 is TGCGCCAGCAGCTTGGTAACGCCAGGGGAAGAGACCCAGTACTTC. As protein: CASSLVTPGEETQYF.

This chain connects TRBV28 to TRBJ1-5; tentatively, D is TRBD1 (5 bases). CDR1 is MDHEN, CDR2 SYDVKM, per germline. This CDR3 has 16 residues. Trimming cost V 2 bases and J 2 bases, with 13 bases left between them. CDR3 sequence reads: CASSLPGGGGNQPQHF. The CDR3 DNA sequence: TGTGCCAGCAGTTTACCGGGGGGGGGTGGCAATCAGCCCCAGCATTTT. Filled out from reference TRBV28 and TRBJ1-5, the complete variable domain reads DVKVTQSSRYLVKRTGEKVFLECVQDMDHENMFWYRQDPGLGLRLIYFSYDVKMKEKGDIPEGYSVSREKKERFSLILESASTNQTSMYLCASSLPGGGGNQPQHFGDGTRLSIL.

This chain joins TRBV9 and TRBJ2-1, with D possibly being TRBD2 (7 bases). Looked up from germline, CDR1 is SGDLS and CDR2 is YYNGEE. With 4 bases removed from V and 5 bases from J, the gap between germline ends came to 13 bases. This CDR3 has 14 residues. The CDR3 loop is CASSRGGINNEQFF. The CDR3, as DNA: TGTGCCAGCAGCAGGGGGGGAATTAACAATGAGCAGTTCTTC.

The V call is TRBV5-1, the J call TRBJ2-3; TRBD2 matches at 8 bases. Germline lookup yields CDR1 SGHRS and CDR2 YFSETQ. The CDR3 extends over 14 amino acids. The CDR3 loop is CPPSDGGAADTQYF. In nucleotides, the CDR3 is TGCCCCCCCAGCGACGGGGGGGCCGCAGATACGCAGTATTTT.

This chain links TRBV7-9 with TRBJ2-1; the match to TRBD2 covers 9 bases. CDR3 length: 15 residues. Trimming took 5 bases from V and 0 from J; bases not matched to a gene: 2. Germline V lookup: CDR1 SEHNR, CDR2 FQNEAQ (reference sequence). The CDR3 spells CASSTSGFSYNEQFF. The CDR3 DNA reads as TGTGCCAGCAGCACTAGCGGGTTCTCCTACAATGAGCAGTTCTTC.

The chain has TRBV27 and TRBJ1-5, with D hard to call. Germline V gives CDR1 MNHEY, CDR2 SMNVEV (reference sequence). This CDR3 spans 18 amino acids. Trimming removed 6 bases from V and 2 bases from J, with 23 bases in between. The CDR3 nucleotides read TGTGCCAGCAGCCCCGGAGGAGGTAGTCAGAGGGGCAATCAGCCCCAGCATTTT. It encodes CASSPGGGSQRGNQPQHF.

V is TRBV4-1 and J is TRBJ2-5; 11 bases are shared with TRBD1. Germline V gene lookup returns CDR1 MGHRA and CDR2 YSYEKL. V gave up 0 bases and J gave up 5 bases; unmatched junction bases: 2. This CDR3 is built from 15 residues. CDR3 nucleotide sequence: TGCGCCAGCAGCCAAGACGGACAGGGGGCTGAGACCCAGTACTTC. Protein product: CASSQDGQGAETQYF.

CDR3 in amino acids: CAGIARGNNEQFF. In DNA, the CDR3 is TGTGCCGGCATAGCGAGGGGGAACAATGAGCAGTTCTTC. The rearrangement uses TRBV30 and TRBJ2-1; tentative D call: TRBD1 (6 bases). This CDR3 has 13 residues. CDR1 is GTSNPN, CDR2 SVGIG, per germline (reference sequence). V lost 8 bases, J lost 5 bases, and 16 bases lay in between.

The CDR3 nucleotides are TGTGCCAGCAGCTCTCCGGGGCAGGGGGCTGGAAACACCATATATTTT. It encodes CASSSPGQGAGNTIYF. The chain is built from TRBV7-9 and TRBJ1-3; 7 nucleotides agree with TRBD1. V was clipped by 4 bases and J by 2 bases; unmatched bases: 8. CDR1 is SEHNR and CDR2 is FQNEAQ in the germline V gene (reference sequence). This CDR3 contains 16 residues. The full variable domain, with the rest looked up from reference TRBV7-9 and TRBJ1-3, is DTGVSQNPRHKITKRGQNVTFRCDPISEHNRLYWYRQTLGQGPEFLTYFQNEAQLEKSRLLSDRFSAERPKGSFSTLEIQRTEQGDSAMYLCASSSPGQGAGNTIYFGEGSWLTVV.

CDR3 region: CASSLGLAGRETQYF. As DNA, the CDR3 is TGTGCCAGCAGCTTAGGCCTAGCGGGGCGAGAGACCCAGTACTTC. This chain connects TRBV11-3 to TRBJ2-5, with TRBD2 identical over 9 bases. After removal of 1 base from V and 4 bases from J, the junction contained 4 bases not matched to a gene. In germline, CDR1 is SGHNT, CDR2 YENEEA. The CDR3 runs to 15 residues.

The V and J genes are TRBV5-1 and TRBJ1-2; TRBD1 agrees at 9 bases. This CDR3 spans 14 amino acids. From germline, CDR1 is SGHRS and CDR2 YFSETQ. The ends lost 4 bases at V and 2 bases at J; junction bases unmatched: 3. The CDR3 reads CASSGGTGNYGYTF. CDR3 coding DNA: TGCGCCAGCAGCGGCGGGACAGGGAACTATGGCTACACCTTC.

The chain has TRBV12-3 or TRBV12-4 and TRBJ1-1; the D gene is possibly TRBD1 (6 bases). The ends were cut back, 4 bases at V and 10 bases at J, with 16 bases in the middle. This CDR3 spans 13 amino acids. The CDR3 DNA reads TGTGCCAGCAGTTCGTCGGGACATATCGGAGCTTTCTTT. This gives the protein CASSSSGHIGAFF.

The chain combines TRBV6-4 with TRBJ1-3, with D hard to call. The CDR3 is 14 amino acids. Germline loops: CDR1 MRHNA, CDR2 SNTAGT. Trimming removed 8 bases from V and 0 bases from J, with 11 bases in between. The CDR3 DNA follows: TGTGCCAGCGGGAGTCTAAGCTCTGGAAACACCATATATTTT. It is translated as CASGSLSSGNTIYF.

The chain uses TRBV3-1 (or the pseudogene TRBV3-2) and TRBJ1-5; D ambiguous. Germline-derived CDR1 and CDR2 are LGHDT and YNNKEL (reference sequence). The CDR3 extends over 20 amino acids. Trimming pared 5 bases from V and 0 bases from J, leaving 26 bases between. CDR3 DNA sequence: TGTGCCAGCAGCAAAATTATTGGTGGGCCGCAACTTTATAGCAATCAGCCCCAGCATTTT. It translates to CASSKIIGGPQLYSNQPQHF.

V gene TRBV7-6 combines with J gene TRBJ2-7; D uncertain. The V gene lost 6 bases and the J gene lost 5 bases, with 8 bases spanning the gap. This CDR3 contains 11 residues. Germline V lookup: CDR1 SGHVS, CDR2 FNYEAQ. The chain's CDR3 is CASSPSNEQYF. CDR3 DNA: TGTGCCAGCAGTCCATCCAACGAGCAGTACTTC.